This T cell receptor beta chain emerged from a study of blood T cell repertoires in COVID-19. Turning to the study itself: Italy, Spain and the United States were the sources of the convalescent and acute COVID-19 samples. In each case, the material was cDNA or gDNA derived from T cells, B-cell-depleted T cells, or PBMCs.

Germline V lookup: CDR1 KGHSH, CDR2 LQKENI. There are 17 residues in the CDR3. V lost 0 bases to trimming and J lost 0 bases; unmatched junction nucleotides: 6. Recruited during active infection, patients (from Seattle) were subsequently followed longitudinally. In the original workflow: Reference gene primer amplification in the assay estimated nucleated cell counts. TCRdb's table, derived via immunoSEQ multiplex PCR, lists solely in-frame clones and lacks some. The V and J calls and the clone size are those of that table, but D and trimming were determined from the DNA. Of around 290,000 clones listed, 90% to 95% are singletons.

The V call is TRBV18, the J call TRBJ2-5, with TRBD2 identical over 8 bases. The receptor was derived from a woman aged 25 to 39 with COVID-19, enrolled during active disease. Sample: peripheral blood. The CDR3 loop is CASSPPSGSGDQETQYF. In DNA form, the CDR3 reads TGTGCCAGCTCACCACCAAGCGGGAGTGGGGACCAAGAGACCCAGTACTTC.